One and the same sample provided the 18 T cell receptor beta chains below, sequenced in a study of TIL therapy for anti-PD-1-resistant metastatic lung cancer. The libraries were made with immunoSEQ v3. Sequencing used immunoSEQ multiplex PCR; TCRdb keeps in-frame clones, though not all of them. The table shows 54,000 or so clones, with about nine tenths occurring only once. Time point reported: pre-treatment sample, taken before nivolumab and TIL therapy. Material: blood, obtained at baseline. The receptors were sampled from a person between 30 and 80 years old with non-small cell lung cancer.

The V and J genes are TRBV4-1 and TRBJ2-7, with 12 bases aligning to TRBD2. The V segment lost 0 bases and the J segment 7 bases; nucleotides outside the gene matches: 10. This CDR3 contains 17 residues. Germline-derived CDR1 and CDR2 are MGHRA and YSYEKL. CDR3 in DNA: TGCGCCAGCAGCCAAGAGTACCGACTAGCGGGAGCGGGGGAGCAGTACTTC. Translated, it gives CASSQEYRLAGAGEQYF.

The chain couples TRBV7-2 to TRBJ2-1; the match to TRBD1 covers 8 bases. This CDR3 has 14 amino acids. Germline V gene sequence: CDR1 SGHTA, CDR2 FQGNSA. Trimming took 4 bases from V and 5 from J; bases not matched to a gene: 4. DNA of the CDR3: TGTGCCAGCAGCTCCCGGACAGGGAACAATGAGCAGTTCTTC. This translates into CASSSRTGNNEQFF. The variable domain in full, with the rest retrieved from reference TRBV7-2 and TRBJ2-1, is GAGVSQSPSNKVTEKGKDVELRCDPISGHTALYWYRQSLGQGLEFLIYFQGNSAPDKSGLPSDRFSAERTGGSVSTLTIQRTQQEDSAVYLCASSSRTGNNEQFFGPGTRLTVL.

CDR3 sequence reads: CAWRGQGVKRGYTF. The CDR3 DNA sequence: TGTGCCTGGAGAGGACAGGGGGTTAAGCGTGGCTACACCTTC. This chain joins TRBV30 and TRBJ1-2; TRBD1 matches 10 bases. The CDR3 runs to 14 residues. Looked up from germline, CDR1 is GTSNPN and CDR2 is SVGIG (reference sequence). The junction had 8 bases not matched to a gene; V was cut back by 3 bases and J by 7 bases.

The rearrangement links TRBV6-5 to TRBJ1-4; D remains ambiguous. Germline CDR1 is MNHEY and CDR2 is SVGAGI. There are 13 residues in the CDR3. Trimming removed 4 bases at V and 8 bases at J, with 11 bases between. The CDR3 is CASSWENGEKLFF. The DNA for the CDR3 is TGTGCCAGCAGTTGGGAGAATGGGGAAAAACTGTTTTTT.

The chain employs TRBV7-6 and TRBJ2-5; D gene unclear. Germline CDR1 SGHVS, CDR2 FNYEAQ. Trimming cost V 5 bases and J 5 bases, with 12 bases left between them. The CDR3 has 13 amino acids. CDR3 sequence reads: CASSLEKRETQYF. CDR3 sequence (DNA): TGTGCCAGCAGCCTAGAGAAGAGGGAGACCCAGTACTTC.

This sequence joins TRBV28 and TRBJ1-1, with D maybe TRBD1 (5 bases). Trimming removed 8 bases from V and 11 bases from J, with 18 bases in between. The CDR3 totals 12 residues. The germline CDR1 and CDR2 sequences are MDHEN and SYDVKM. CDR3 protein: CASFNGGLAAFF. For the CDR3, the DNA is TGTGCCAGCTTCAACGGGGGGTTAGCTGCTTTCTTT.

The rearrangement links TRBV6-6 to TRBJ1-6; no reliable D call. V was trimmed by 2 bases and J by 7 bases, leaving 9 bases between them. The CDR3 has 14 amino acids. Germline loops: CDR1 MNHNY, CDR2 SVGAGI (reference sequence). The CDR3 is CASSYREGNSPLHF. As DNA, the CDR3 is TGTGCCAGCAGTTACAGGGAGGGCAATTCACCCCTCCACTTT.

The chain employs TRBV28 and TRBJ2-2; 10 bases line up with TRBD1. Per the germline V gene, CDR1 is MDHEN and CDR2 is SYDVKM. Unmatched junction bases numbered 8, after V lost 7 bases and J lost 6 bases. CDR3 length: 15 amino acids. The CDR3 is CASNQDRGEAGELFF. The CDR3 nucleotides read TGTGCCAGCAACCAGGACAGGGGGGAGGCCGGGGAGCTGTTTTTT.

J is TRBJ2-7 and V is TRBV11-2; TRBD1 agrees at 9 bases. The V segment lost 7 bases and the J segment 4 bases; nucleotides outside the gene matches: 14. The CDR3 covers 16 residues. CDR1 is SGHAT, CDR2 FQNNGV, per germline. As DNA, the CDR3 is TGTGCCAGCAACCCCTACGGACAGGGGACGTTGTACGAGCAGTACTTC. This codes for CASNPYGQGTLYEQYF.

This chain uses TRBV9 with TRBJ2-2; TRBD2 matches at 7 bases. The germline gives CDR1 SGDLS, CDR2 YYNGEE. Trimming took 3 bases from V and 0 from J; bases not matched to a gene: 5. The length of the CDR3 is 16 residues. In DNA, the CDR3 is TGTGCCAGCAGCGACGGGGGGAAGGCGAACACCGGGGAGCTGTTTTTT. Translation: CASSDGGKANTGELFF. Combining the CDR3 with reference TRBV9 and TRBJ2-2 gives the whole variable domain DSGVTQTPKHLITATGQRVTLRCSPRSGDLSVYWYQQSLDQGLQFLIQYYNGEERAKGNILERFSAQQFPDLHSELNLSSLELGDSALYFCASSDGGKANTGELFFGEGSRLTVL.

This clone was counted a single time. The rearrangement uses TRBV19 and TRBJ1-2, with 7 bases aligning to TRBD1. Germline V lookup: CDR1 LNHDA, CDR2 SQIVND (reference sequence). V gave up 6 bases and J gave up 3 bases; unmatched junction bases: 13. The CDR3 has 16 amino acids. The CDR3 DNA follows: TGTGCCAGTAGACGACAGGGTCATGGTGCGGACTATGGCTACACCTTC. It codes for CASRRQGHGADYGYTF. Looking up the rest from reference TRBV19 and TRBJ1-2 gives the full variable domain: DGGITQSPKYLFRKEGQNVTLSCEQNLNHDAMYWYRQDPGQGLRLIYYSQIVNDFQKGDIAEGYSVSREKKESFPLTVTSAQKNPTAFYLCASRRQGHGADYGYTFGSGTRLTVV.

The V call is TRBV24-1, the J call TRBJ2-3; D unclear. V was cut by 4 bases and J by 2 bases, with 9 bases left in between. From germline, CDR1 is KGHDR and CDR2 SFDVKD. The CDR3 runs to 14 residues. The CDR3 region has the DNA TGTGCCACCAGTGACTGGCCTAACACAGATACGCAGTATTTT. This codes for CATSDWPNTDTQYF.

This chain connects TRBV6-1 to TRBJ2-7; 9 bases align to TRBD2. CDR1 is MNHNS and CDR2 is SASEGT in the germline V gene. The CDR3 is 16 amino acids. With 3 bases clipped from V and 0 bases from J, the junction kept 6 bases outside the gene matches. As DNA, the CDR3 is TGTGCCAGCAGTGACCGACTAGCGGAGAGCTCCTACGAGCAGTACTTC. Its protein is CASSDRLAESSYEQYF.

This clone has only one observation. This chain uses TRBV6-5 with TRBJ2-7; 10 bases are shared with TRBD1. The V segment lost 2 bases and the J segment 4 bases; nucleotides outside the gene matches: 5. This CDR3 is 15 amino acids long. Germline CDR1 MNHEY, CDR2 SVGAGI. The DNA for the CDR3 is TGTGCCAGCAGTTACCGACGGACAGGGGGATACGAGCAGTACTTC. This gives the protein CASSYRRTGGYEQYF.

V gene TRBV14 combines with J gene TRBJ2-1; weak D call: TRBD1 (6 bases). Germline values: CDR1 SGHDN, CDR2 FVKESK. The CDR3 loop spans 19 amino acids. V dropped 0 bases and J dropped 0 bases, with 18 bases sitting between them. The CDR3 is CASSQDPRGRGASYNEQFF. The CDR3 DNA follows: TGTGCCAGCAGCCAAGATCCCCGCGGCAGGGGCGCCTCCTACAATGAGCAGTTCTTC.

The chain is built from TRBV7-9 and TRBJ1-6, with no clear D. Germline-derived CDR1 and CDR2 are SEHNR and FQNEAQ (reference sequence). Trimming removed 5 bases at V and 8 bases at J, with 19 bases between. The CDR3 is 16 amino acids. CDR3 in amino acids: CASSHPRGLVHSPLHF. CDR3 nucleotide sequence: TGTGCCAGCAGCCACCCCCGGGGTTTGGTGCATTCACCCCTCCACTTT.

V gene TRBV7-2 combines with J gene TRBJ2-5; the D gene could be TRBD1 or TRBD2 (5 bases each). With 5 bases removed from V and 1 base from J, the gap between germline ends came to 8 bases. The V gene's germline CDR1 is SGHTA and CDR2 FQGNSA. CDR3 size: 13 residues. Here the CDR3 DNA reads TGTGCCAGCAGCCCGGGACCCCAAGAGACCCAGTACTTC. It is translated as CASSPGPQETQYF.

The CDR3 spells CASRRQGSGIQYF. The CDR3 DNA follows: TGTGCCAGCAGGAGACAGGGTTCGGGCATTCAGTACTTC. The genes are TRBV25-1 and TRBJ2-4; 7 bases fit TRBD1. From germline, CDR1 is MGHDK and CDR2 SYGVNS. Trimming removed 6 bases from V and 9 bases from J; junction bases left unmatched: 8. This CDR3 region has 13 residues.